This is a list of T cell receptor beta chains from one sample in a study of T cells in tumors after PD-1 blockade. Assay: immunoSEQ multiplex PCR; the TCRdb copy retains only in-frame clones and omits some. The sample yields 30,000 to 40,000 clones, around 80% seen once. The sample here was PBMCs, taken before anti-PD-1 treatment. The receptors were sampled from a human donor with basal cell carcinoma. Each CDR3 is given with its conserved first and last residue. Fields, in order: V gene, J gene, D gene, clone size, CDR3 protein, CDR3 DNA. A D gene is named only where the DNA matches it firmly. Size is omitted from some rows. Given values are once, few, many or a class for expanded clones.

TRBV7-8	TRBJ2-3	.	.	CASSRSSGPDTQYF	TGTGCCAGCAGCCGAAGTAGCGGTCCAGATACGCAGTATTTT
TRBV5-6	TRBJ1-5	TRBD1	.	CASSLQGSQPQHF	TGTGCCAGCAGTTTACAGGGGAGTCAGCCCCAGCATTTT
TRBV7-2	TRBJ1-2	.	.	CASSIGLGYGYTF	TGTGCCAGCAGCATTGGCCTGGGGTATGGCTACACCTTC
TRBV5-1	TRBJ1-4	TRBD1	.	CASSTGQAGNNEKLFF	TGCGCCAGCAGCACCGGACAGGCAGGCAATAATGAAAAACTGTTTTTT
TRBV14	TRBJ2-3	.	once	CASSPAGLTTDTQYF	TGTGCCAGCAGCCCCGCCGGACTCACCACAGATACGCAGTATTTT
TRBV11-3	TRBJ2-5	.	.	CASSWEVLETQYF	TGTGCCAGCAGCTGGGAGGTTTTGGAGACCCAGTACTTC
TRBV11-3	TRBJ2-5	.	.	CASSLTAGKETQYF	TGTGCCAGCAGCCTAACGGCGGGAAAAGAGACCCAGTACTTC
TRBV7-4	TRBJ2-1	TRBD2	few	CASSLGLAGGRRNEQFF	TGTGCCAGCAGCTTAGGTCTAGCGGGGGGGCGACGCAATGAGCAGTTCTTC
TRBV30	TRBJ1-5	.	.	CAWSVRGRESNQPQHF	TGTGCCTGGAGTGTAAGAGGTAGAGAGAGCAATCAGCCCCAGCATTTT
TRBV24-1	TRBJ2-7	TRBD1	.	CATSDRTGEPQYF	TGTGCCACCAGTGACCGGACAGGGGAGCCGCAGTACTTC
TRBV4-3	TRBJ2-2	.	few	CASSQEARVPGELFF	TGCGCCAGCAGCCAAGAGGCCAGGGTGCCCGGGGAGCTGTTTTTT
TRBV28	TRBJ1-2	TRBD1	.	CASSSLRDRGGHRYGYTF	TGTGCCAGCAGTTCCCTCCGGGACAGGGGAGGGCATCGGTATGGCTACACCTTC
TRBV3-1/TRBV3-2	TRBJ1-2	.	.	CASSHVDSSDYGYTF	TGTGCCAGCAGCCACGTGGACAGTTCCGACTATGGCTACACCTTC
TRBV5-1	TRBJ1-4	TRBD1	.	CASSWTGGVGEKLFF	TGCGCCAGCAGCTGGACAGGGGGCGTAGGTGAAAAACTGTTTTTT
TRBV7-6	TRBJ2-1	.	.	CASSLVDEQFF	TGTGCCAGCAGCTTAGTAGATGAGCAGTTCTTC
TRBV5-1	TRBJ2-1	TRBD1	.	CASSLAGSGTGYNEQFF	TGCGCCAGCAGCTTGGCCGGATCTGGGACAGGGTACAATGAGCAGTTCTTC
TRBV7-6	TRBJ2-2	.	.	CASSLFESRAGELFF	TGTGCCAGCAGCTTATTCGAATCTAGAGCCGGGGAGCTGTTTTTT
TRBV28	TRBJ1-2	.	.	CASSLETGRYGYTF	TGTGCCAGCAGTTTAGAAACAGGCCGTTATGGCTACACCTTC
TRBV9	TRBJ2-1	.	.	CASSVDFGYNEQFF	TGTGCCAGCAGCGTAGATTTCGGATACAATGAGCAGTTCTTC